This is a list of T cell receptor beta chains from one sample in a study of blood T cell repertoires in COVID-19. Sequencing was performed with immunoSEQ multiplex PCR; in TCRdb, only in-frame clones are kept and a portion is missing. The sample lists fewer than 100,000 clones; less than 90% were seen once. What was sequenced was peripheral blood. These receptors were taken from a man in his sixties with acute or convalescent COVID-19. The conserved cysteine and the conserved F or W are not part of the CDR3 here.

v_call	j_call	cdr3_aa
TRBV13	TRBJ2-5	ASSGPGTSEETQY
TRBV6-5	TRBJ1-2	ASTDRVVGYT
TRBV12-5	TRBJ2-7	ASGLRPSLTGDKYEQY
TRBV29-1	TRBJ1-5	SVGSIKNQPQH
TRBV7-6	TRBJ2-3	ASSLGTSGRTDTQY
TRBV6-5	TRBJ2-7	ASRKRTSGWEQY
TRBV29-1	TRBJ1-2	SVYRDGYT
TRBV5-1	TRBJ2-3	ASSLGGADTQY
TRBV11-2	TRBJ2-1	ASTSWGSGRPEKQF
TRBV4-3	TRBJ2-7	ASSQSLGAASSYEQY
TRBV29-1	TRBJ2-1	SVEGTSGPSSYNEQF
TRBV2	TRBJ2-1	ASSEAGGASYNEQF
TRBV6-5	TRBJ2-7	ASSNGDTPYEQY
TRBV12-3/TRBV12-4	TRBJ1-2	ASSLLAGGYT
TRBV9	TRBJ1-4	ASSLGGSPTNEKLF
TRBV30	TRBJ1-1	AWRQRQYTEAF
TRBV7-2	TRBJ1-4	ASSSQTGPEKLF
TRBV9	TRBJ1-4	ASSVGTGVTNEKLF
TRBV28	TRBJ1-2	ASSLGTDYYGYT
TRBV5-4	TRBJ2-4	ASSQRTSGNKNIQY
TRBV11-2	TRBJ2-7	ASSLAGTSGFYEQY
TRBV13	TRBJ1-2	ASSLGLADGYT
TRBV27	TRBJ2-1	ASSLISGDYNEQF
TRBV24-1	TRBJ2-1	ATSDPGQGSEQF
TRBV7-2	TRBJ1-2	ASSFNRDRGSGYGYT
TRBV21-1	TRBJ1-1	ASSKRKVDRGASTEAF
TRBV5-1	TRBJ2-7	ASSLALWTGLYEQY
TRBV14	TRBJ1-5	ASSQDRVSGQPQH
TRBV11-1	TRBJ2-7	ASSLEEAASGYEQY
TRBV15	TRBJ2-6	ATSRESSGANVLT
TRBV18	TRBJ1-1	ASSPAAGARGTEAF
TRBV7-7	TRBJ2-1	ASSSGTSGNNEQF
TRBV5-1	TRBJ2-7	ASSLGLPSYEQY
TRBV11-2	TRBJ2-1	ASSLAGSYNEQF
TRBV9	TRBJ1-4	ASSVWDRVGEKLF
TRBV2	TRBJ2-7	ASSQTPGLYTYEQY
TRBV15	TRBJ1-3	ATSRGSSGNTIY
TRBV7-9	TRBJ1-5	ASSFSDNQPQH
TRBV27	TRBJ1-2	ASSGSGFYGYT
TRBV11-2	TRBJ2-1	ASSPSGRAVNEQF
TRBV2	TRBJ2-7	ASTGLAVKSYEQY
TRBV19	TRBJ2-1	ASSRGMSQQF
TRBV30	TRBJ1-2	AWSARGNYGYT
TRBV4-1	TRBJ2-7	ASSQGRGPEQY
TRBV5-4	TRBJ1-6	ASSLFQANSPLH
TRBV7-9	TRBJ2-5	ASSPRTGLETQY